These T cell receptor beta chains were read from a single sample in a study of regulatory T cells in long-lasting Graves disease. One entry per CDR3 protein, called by TCRdb with MiXCR from the multiplex PCR reads. The sample includes roughly 500,000 distinct CDR3 sequences, less than 25% of them seen just once. The sample was peripheral blood mononuclear cells (PBMCs), taken when the disease was refractory, from a patient treated with antithyroid drugs. These receptors originate from a female donor with Graves disease. Both conserved end residues are part of each CDR3. Fields, in order: J gene, clone size, D gene, CDR3 length, V gene, CDR3 protein, CDR3 DNA. D genes are given only for firm matches. Not all rows give a size; the values are once, few, many and, for expanded clones, a class.

TRBJ2-1	many	TRBD1	15	TRBV28	CASEGGLSSYNEQFF	TGTGCCAGCGAAGGGGGCCTCAGCTCCTACAATGAGCAGTTCTTC
TRBJ2-7	NA	NA	14	TRBV24-1	CAALAMVRAYEQYF	TGTGCCGCCCTAGCGATGGTGAGAGCCTACGAGCAGTACTTC
TRBJ2-5	NA	NA	13	TRBV7-9	CASSLEGQETQYF	TGTGCCAGCAGCTTAGAAGGACAAGAGACCCAGTACTTC
TRBJ1-2	many	NA	13	TRBV2	CASTGREIYGYTF	TGTGCCAGCACGGGCAGGGAGATCTATGGCTACACCTTC
TRBJ2-5	many	TRBD1	13	TRBV11-2	CASSSTGEETQYF	TGTGCCAGCAGCTCGACAGGGGAAGAGACCCAGTACTTC
TRBJ1-6	many	TRBD1	16	TRBV28	CASSFLSGTVNSPLHF	TGTGCCAGCAGTTTCCTCTCCGGGACAGTTAATTCACCCCTCCACTTT
TRBJ2-5	NA	TRBD2	16	TRBV19	CASSQTSGNLQETQYF	TGTGCCAGTAGCCAGACTAGCGGGAACCTCCAAGAGACCCAGTACTTC
TRBJ1-5	NA	NA	13	TRBV18	CASSGGADQPQHF	TGTGCCAGCTCAGGGGGCGCGGATCAGCCCCAGCATTTT
TRBJ1-3	many	NA	17	TRBV6-5	CASSYGETRSSGNTIYF	TGTGCCAGCAGTTACGGGGAGACAAGAAGCTCTGGAAACACCATATATTTT
TRBJ1-2	many	NA	12	TRBV30	CAWSVPGLGYTF	TGTGCCTGGAGTGTACCGGGGTTAGGCTACACCTTC
TRBJ2-2	NA	NA	15	TRBV19	CASSIHGDGTGELFF	TGTGCCAGTAGTATACATGGTGATGGCACCGGGGAGCTGTTTTTT
TRBJ2-3	NA	NA	15	TRBV15	CATSRDRLFTDTQYF	TGTGCCACCAGCAGAGATCGGTTGTTCACAGATACGCAGTATTTT
TRBJ1-2	many	NA	13	TRBV2	CASWDKNNYGYTF	TGTGCCAGCTGGGACAAAAATAACTATGGCTACACCTTC
TRBJ1-5	many	TRBD1	14	TRBV28	CASSLSGGGQPQHF	TGTGCCAGCAGTTTATCAGGGGGCGGTCAGCCCCAGCATTTT
TRBJ1-2	many	NA	12	TRBV28	CASSWDDRNYTF	TGTGCCAGCAGTTGGGACGATAGGAACTACACCTTC
TRBJ2-7	NA	NA	15	TRBV5-8	CASSSLPTLVYEQYF	TGTGCCAGCAGCTCCCTCCCGACGTTGGTCTACGAGCAGTACTTC
TRBJ1-1	few	TRBD1	15	TRBV5-1	CASSGGQGRYTEAFF	TGCGCCAGCAGCGGCGGACAGGGGCGGTACACTGAAGCTTTCTTT
TRBJ2-7	few	NA	15	TRBV5-1	CASSWGYRTSYEQYF	TGCGCCAGCAGCTGGGGGTACAGGACATCCTACGAGCAGTACTTC
TRBJ2-7	many	TRBD1	14	TRBV12-3/TRBV12-4	CASRPGTGYHEQYF	TGTGCCAGCAGGCCCGGGACAGGGTACCACGAGCAGTACTTC